These 26 T cell receptor beta chains originate from one sample sequenced in a study of OX40 agonist ivuxolimab in advanced cancers. Data came from immunoSEQ multiplex PCR; TCRdb stores just in-frame clones and leaves some out. This table holds tens of thousands of clones, about 89% found once. Specimen: CD4+ or CD8+ T cells sorted from blood, collected in a trial of the OX40 agonist ivuxolimab. These receptors came from an adult with an advanced solid tumor such as melanoma, head and neck, liver or kidney cancer.

The chain joins TRBV29-1 to TRBJ1-3; 7 bases match TRBD1. Losses at the gene ends were 7 bases for V and 0 bases for J; bases not matched to a gene: 3. Germline loops: CDR1 SQVTM, CDR2 ANQGSEA. The CDR3 extends over 13 amino acids. The CDR3 reads CSARTGSGNTIYF. DNA for the CDR3: TGCAGCGCTCGGACAGGCTCTGGAAACACCATATATTTT. Full variable domain (missing parts from reference TRBV29-1 and TRBJ1-3): SAVISQKPSRDICQRGTSLTIQCQVDSQVTMMFWYRQQPGQSLTLIATANQGSEATYESGFVIDKFPISRPNLTFSTLTVSNMSPEDSSIYLCSARTGSGNTIYFGEGSWLTVV.

The chain combines TRBV5-5 with TRBJ1-4, with D possibly being TRBD1 (5 bases). Germline V gives CDR1 SGHKS, CDR2 YYEKEE (reference sequence). The CDR3 spans 14 residues. The V end was cut by 1 base, the J end by 4 bases, with 8 bases between. The CDR3 reads CASSLTGDNEKLFF. The CDR3 DNA is TGTGCCAGCAGCTTGACAGGAGATAATGAAAAACTGTTTTTT. Together with reference TRBV5-5 and TRBJ1-4, the CDR3 gives the full variable domain: DAGVTQSPTHLIKTRGQQVTLRCSPISGHKSVSWYQQVLGQGPQFIFQYYEKEERGRGNFPDRFSARQFPNYSSELNVNALLLGDSALYLCASSLTGDNEKLFFGSGTQLSVL.

The CDR3 reads CASSSGGTEAFF. The DNA of the CDR3 is TGTGCCAGCAGCTCAGGGGGCACTGAAGCTTTCTTT. The chain recombines TRBV7-6 with TRBJ1-1, with 7 bases matching TRBD1. The trim removed 4 bases at V and 4 bases at J, leaving 0 bases unmatched. Germline CDR1 reads SGHVS; CDR2 reads FNYEAQ. The CDR3 is made up of 12 amino acids.

The chain carries TRBV25-1 and TRBJ1-4; D remains unclear. The CDR3 covers 13 residues. The V end lost 3 bases, the J end lost 10 bases, and 12 bases lay between the germline ends. Germline-derived CDR1 and CDR2 are MGHDK and SYGVNS. The CDR3 sequence: CASSDFGSGKLFF. In DNA form, the CDR3 reads TGTGCCAGCAGTGACTTCGGCTCGGGAAAACTGTTTTTT.

The CDR3 DNA is TGTGCCAGCAGCTTGACAGGGAGTATGTACGAGCAGTACTTC. Translating gives CASSLTGSMYEQYF. V gene TRBV5-6 combines with J gene TRBJ2-7; D is perhaps TRBD1 (6 bases). CDR3 length: 14 residues. V gave up 1 base and J gave up 4 bases, with 12 bases separating them. The germline CDR1 and CDR2 sequences are SGHDT and YYEEEE.

The V gene is TRBV6-6, the J gene TRBJ1-2; a possible D gene is TRBD1 (6 bases). This CDR3 spans 15 amino acids. Trimming pared 6 bases from V and 4 bases from J, leaving 18 bases between. Germline CDR1 reads MNHNY; CDR2 reads SVGAGI (reference sequence). The CDR3 nucleotides read TGTGCCAGCAGCCCTTATCGGACGGACAGCTATGGCTACACCTTC. This translates into CASSPYRTDSYGYTF.

The chain couples TRBV13 to TRBJ1-1, with a tentative D call TRBD1 (5 bases). Trimming removed 6 bases at V and 1 base at J, with 12 bases between. CDR3 size: 14 residues. CDR1 is PRHDT and CDR2 is FYEKMQ in the germline V gene (reference sequence). The chain's CDR3 is CASRSLQGNTEAFF. For the CDR3, the DNA is TGTGCCAGCAGATCCCTTCAGGGGAACACTGAAGCTTTCTTT.

This clone was counted once. V usage is TRBV19 and J usage is TRBJ2-1, with 15 nucleotides matching TRBD2. J lost 7 bases, V lost 4 bases, and 8 bases had no gene match. Germline values: CDR1 LNHDA, CDR2 SQIVND (reference sequence). This CDR3 spans 17 amino acids. The CDR3 sequence is CASSTGTSGGRFNEQFF. Here the CDR3 DNA reads TGTGCCAGTAGTACCGGGACTAGCGGGGGGCGATTTAATGAGCAGTTCTTC.

This chain joins TRBV5-4 and TRBJ2-3, with 7 bases lining up with TRBD2. The ends lost 4 bases at V and 2 bases at J; junction bases unmatched: 7. The CDR3 contains 15 residues. CDR1 and CDR2 (germline): SGHNT, YYREEE (reference sequence). The CDR3 loop reads CASSPSGTPTDTQYF. The CDR3 DNA reads TGTGCCAGCAGCCCGAGCGGGACCCCCACAGATACGCAGTATTTT.

This clone was seen just once. The chain employs TRBV9 and TRBJ2-3, with 8 bases lining up with TRBD2. The ends lost 3 bases at V and 0 bases at J; junction bases unmatched: 9. Germline CDR1 and CDR2: SGDLS and YYNGEE. The CDR3 length is 17 residues. This CDR3 is CASSAGRAGASTDTQYF. DNA for the CDR3: TGTGCCAGCAGCGCAGGGAGAGCGGGGGCTAGCACAGATACGCAGTATTTT.

This clone was observed many times. The V call is TRBV11-2, the J call TRBJ1-1; D gene unclear. Germline V gives CDR1 SGHAT, CDR2 FQNNGV. This CDR3 region has 15 residues. Trimming pared 5 bases from V and 1 base from J, leaving 14 bases between. Written as DNA, the CDR3 is TGTGCCAGCAGCCCCATTAGGTGGTGGAACACTGAAGCTTTCTTT. The encoded protein is CASSPIRWWNTEAFF.

This rearrangement joins TRBV4-1 to TRBJ2-7; D may be TRBD1 (5 bases). V lost 1 base to trimming and J lost 3 bases, with 13 bases between them. This CDR3 comprises 15 residues. The V gene's germline CDR1 is MGHRA and CDR2 YSYEKL. CDR3 sequence (DNA): TGCGCCAGCAGCCAAGTACAGACAGCCTACTACGAGCAGTACTTC. This encodes CASSQVQTAYYEQYF.

The sample holds a few counts of this clone. The rearrangement links TRBV19 to TRBJ1-2, with D possibly matching TRBD1 (5 bases). Germline V lookup: CDR1 LNHDA, CDR2 SQIVND (reference sequence). This CDR3 is 12 amino acids long. V was clipped by 7 bases and J by 13 bases, with 19 bases between them. The CDR3 region has the DNA TGTGCCAGTACCGAGGGGCACGGGAGATCCACCTTC. Its translation: CASTEGHGRSTF.

The chain links TRBV11-2 to TRBJ1-1; TRBD1 matches 9 bases. V shed 5 bases, J shed 10 bases, and the junction held 14 bases outside the gene matches. The CDR3 extends over 15 amino acids. Germline lookup yields CDR1 SGHAT and CDR2 FQNNGV. The CDR3: CASSPNRDREPGAFF. CDR3 in DNA: TGTGCCAGCAGCCCCAACCGGGACAGGGAGCCGGGAGCTTTCTTT.

The V gene is TRBV6-1, the J gene TRBJ2-1; D unresolved. The CDR3 is 12 residues long. Deletions cut 1 base from V and 6 bases from J, with 4 bases between. The germline gives CDR1 MNHNS, CDR2 SASEGT. The CDR3 protein is CASSEVANEQFF. CDR3 sequence (DNA): TGTGCCAGCAGTGAAGTAGCCAATGAGCAGTTCTTC.

The chain combines TRBV4-1 with TRBJ1-1, with D maybe TRBD1 (5 bases). The CDR3 is 14 amino acids. V dropped 3 bases and J dropped 3 bases, with 11 bases sitting between them. Germline V lookup: CDR1 MGHRA, CDR2 YSYEKL. The CDR3 sequence is CASSQAGGHTEAFF. CDR3 bases: TGCGCCAGCAGCCAGGCTGGGGGTCACACTGAAGCTTTCTTT.

V and J are TRBV6-5 and TRBJ1-4, with D uncertain. The ends were cut back, 4 bases at V and 4 bases at J, with 10 bases in the middle. CDR3 length: 14 residues. CDR1 MNHEY and CDR2 SVGAGI come from the germline V gene. CDR3 sequence: CASSSRQNNEKLFF. The CDR3 DNA follows: TGTGCCAGCAGTTCTCGGCAGAATAATGAAAAACTGTTTTTT.

The chain couples TRBV6-5 to TRBJ1-2; D is perhaps TRBD1 (5 bases). The germline gives CDR1 MNHEY, CDR2 SVGAGI. V lost 0 bases and J lost 5, with 13 bases in between. The CDR3 contains 15 residues. CDR3 sequence reads: CASSYSKTEMYGYTF. The CDR3 DNA follows: TGTGCCAGCAGTTACTCGAAGACAGAAATGTATGGCTACACCTTC.

The V gene is TRBV28, the J gene TRBJ2-7, with D possibly being TRBD2 (5 bases). Trimming stripped 6 bases from V and 3 bases from J, with 12 bases between. The CDR3 runs 13 residues. Germline V gene data show CDR1 as MDHEN and CDR2 as SYDVKM. The CDR3, as DNA: TGTGCCAGCAGCTCAGCCGGGATCTACGAGCAGTACTTC. This encodes CASSSAGIYEQYF. Using reference TRBV28 and TRBJ2-7 for the parts outside the CDR3, the full variable domain is DVKVTQSSRYLVKRTGEKVFLECVQDMDHENMFWYRQDPGLGLRLIYFSYDVKMKEKGDIPEGYSVSREKKERFSLILESASTNQTSMYLCASSSAGIYEQYFGPGTRLTVT.

The chain couples TRBV6-5 to TRBJ1-2; 9 bases map to TRBD1. This CDR3 contains 15 residues. V lost 6 bases and J lost 4; bases outside the gene matches: 9. Per germline, CDR1 MNHEY and CDR2 SVGAGI. The CDR3 region is CASSPLTGGSYGYTF. CDR3 DNA: TGTGCCAGCAGCCCCCTGACAGGGGGTTCCTATGGCTACACCTTC.

The rearrangement uses TRBV6-1 and TRBJ2-7; tentatively, D is TRBD2 (5 bases). This CDR3 spans 13 amino acids. From germline, CDR1 is MNHNS and CDR2 SASEGT. The V and J ends lost 6 bases and 4 bases respectively, with 13 bases between them. The CDR3 coding sequence is TGTGCCAGCAGCGGGGTCTTTTTGTACGAGCAGTACTTC. Protein sequence: CASSGVFLYEQYF.

This chain joins TRBV10-3 and TRBJ1-5, with TRBD1 as a possible D gene (6 bases). There are 14 residues in the CDR3. Germline CDR1 reads ENHRY; CDR2 reads SYGVKD. Deletions cut 4 bases from V and 8 bases from J, with 15 bases between. CDR3 protein: CAISAGGAGKPQHF. The CDR3 DNA is TGTGCCATCAGTGCCGGGGGCGCCGGCAAGCCCCAGCATTTT.

The rearrangement links TRBV6-5 to TRBJ2-2; 10 bases line up with TRBD2. J was trimmed by 8 bases and V by 8 bases; bases with no gene match: 8. CDR1 MNHEY and CDR2 SVGAGI come from the germline V gene. The CDR3 has 14 amino acids. The CDR3 is CASGGLAAAGELFF. DNA of the CDR3: TGTGCCAGCGGTGGACTAGCGGCTGCGGGGGAGCTGTTTTTT.

This clone was counted a single time. V gene TRBV28 combines with J gene TRBJ1-5; no firm D call. The CDR3 length is 13 residues. The V end lost 3 bases, the J end lost 0 bases, and 3 bases lay between the germline ends. The V gene's germline CDR1 is MDHEN and CDR2 SYDVKM. CDR3: CASSFNSNQPQHF. Here the CDR3 DNA reads TGTGCCAGCAGTTTTAATAGCAATCAGCCCCAGCATTTT.

This clone occurred once. The V and J genes are TRBV5-1 and TRBJ2-1; D is unresolved. With 3 bases removed from V and 6 bases from J, the gap between germline ends came to 7 bases. CDR1 and CDR2 (germline): SGHRS, YFSETQ. This CDR3 is built from 12 residues. The CDR3 DNA reads as TGCGCCAGCAGCTGGACCCTCAATGAGCAGTTCTTC. Amino acids: CASSWTLNEQFF.

The J gene is TRBJ2-6, the V gene TRBV28; unclear D gene. CDR1 MDHEN and CDR2 SYDVKM come from the germline V gene. V was trimmed by 5 bases and J by 5 bases, leaving 22 bases between them. This CDR3 has 18 amino acids. The CDR3 coding sequence is TGTGCCAGCAGTGGCGTCAGTTTGACACAAAGTCGGGCCAACGTCCTGACTTTC. The encoded protein is CASSGVSLTQSRANVLTF.